The 13 T cell receptor beta chains listed next were all sequenced from one sample in a study of T-cell memory formation after mild COVID-19. Each CDR3 protein is one row after TCRdb ran MiXCR on the 5' RACE reads. The sample lists about 360,000 distinct CDR3 sequences, about 15% seen once, with about 22% in the top ten. The sample was PBMCs or a T cell subset sorted from them (not recorded which). These TCRs come from a man younger than 30 who had mild COVID-19 (a few samples of this study predate the infection). Cell type and time point are not known.

This clonotype was counted only a few times. The V call is TRBV10-3, the J call TRBJ2-3, with 8 bases aligning to TRBD2. Per the germline V gene, CDR1 is ENHRY and CDR2 is SYGVKD. CDR3 length: 17 residues. With V trimmed by 4 bases and J by 0 bases, 9 bases remained unmatched. The CDR3 reads CAISGLGVAGSTDTQYF. In nucleotides, the CDR3 is TGTGCCATCAGTGGACTCGGGGTAGCGGGGAGCACAGATACGCAGTATTTT.

This clonotype has just a few counts. The V gene is TRBV18, the J gene TRBJ2-7; a possible D gene is TRBD1 (6 bases). The CDR3 consists of 15 residues. V shed 3 bases and J shed 0 bases, with 12 bases lying between them. Germline V gene sequence: CDR1 KGHSH, CDR2 LQKENI. The CDR3 nucleotides are TGTGCCAGCTCACCCGGACAGACGAGCTCCTACGAGCAGTACTTC. This translates into CASSPGQTSSYEQYF.

This clonotype has a handful of counts. This chain joins TRBV5-1 and TRBJ2-7; D remains unclear. Between the trimmed V and J ends, which lost 0 bases and 0 bases, there was a span of 10 bases. The CDR3 length is 15 residues. Germline V lookup: CDR1 SGHRS, CDR2 YFSETQ. CDR3 loop: CASSLAVGLSYEQYF. The CDR3 DNA is TGCGCCAGCAGCTTGGCCGTCGGGCTCTCCTACGAGCAGTACTTC.

The chain is built from TRBV12-3 or TRBV12-4 and TRBJ1-1; D is uncertain. V was pared by 8 bases and J by 3 bases, with 13 bases between. The CDR3 loop spans 13 amino acids. The CDR3 here is CASGVAEHTEAFF. The DNA for the CDR3 is TGTGCCAGCGGGGTGGCAGAGCACACTGAAGCTTTCTTT.

This clonotype has a handful of counts. V and J are TRBV4-1 and TRBJ2-3, with a weak D call TRBD1 (6 bases). This CDR3 is built from 14 residues. Germline V gene data show CDR1 as MGHRA and CDR2 as YSYEKL. Trimming stripped 6 bases from V and 2 bases from J, with 12 bases between. CDR3 sequence: CASRSTGNTDTQYF. The CDR3 DNA follows: TGCGCCAGCAGGTCGACAGGAAACACAGATACGCAGTATTTT.

The chain is built from TRBV11-3 and TRBJ2-4; D is undetermined. Per germline, CDR1 SGHNT and CDR2 YENEEA. This CDR3 region has 13 residues. V gave up 1 base and J gave up 6 bases, with 7 bases separating them. The CDR3 is CASSLGAGNIQYF. In DNA form, the CDR3 reads TGTGCCAGCAGCTTAGGGGCAGGAAACATTCAGTACTTC.

This clonotype was seen a handful of times. The chain is built from TRBV30 and TRBJ1-3, with 8 bases aligning to TRBD1. There are 13 residues in the CDR3. Germline-derived CDR1 and CDR2 are GTSNPN and SVGIG (reference sequence). V trimming: 5 bases; J trimming: 4 bases; junction bases outside the gene matches: 4. For the CDR3, the DNA is TGTGCCTGGGAGACAGGGGACGGAAACACCATATATTTT. Its protein is CAWETGDGNTIYF.

V gene TRBV6-5 combines with J gene TRBJ2-1; D is uncertain. Between the trimmed V and J ends, which lost 2 bases and 8 bases, there was a span of 7 bases. Germline lookup yields CDR1 MNHEY and CDR2 SVGAGI. The CDR3 consists of 12 residues. This CDR3 is CASSYPRDEQFF. The CDR3, as DNA: TGTGCCAGCAGTTACCCCCGGGATGAGCAGTTCTTC.

This clonotype came up a few times. The V and J genes are TRBV6-2 or TRBV6-3 and TRBJ1-5; 9 nucleotides line up with TRBD1. The CDR3 covers 16 residues. The V gene's germline CDR1 is MNHEY and CDR2 SVGEGT. The trim removed 2 bases at V and 5 bases at J, leaving 7 bases unmatched. The CDR3 loop is CASSYPDRGFHQPQHF. The CDR3 nucleotides are TGTGCCAGCAGTTACCCCGACAGGGGGTTCCATCAGCCCCAGCATTTT.

The table lists this clonotype with many counts. The rearrangement links TRBV5-1 to TRBJ2-3, with TRBD2 identical over 12 bases. Trimming cost V 4 bases and J 4 bases; bases outside gene matches: 1. The CDR3 covers 14 residues. Germline V lookup: CDR1 SGHRS, CDR2 YFSETQ. For the CDR3, the DNA is TGCGCCAGCAGCCGACTAGCGGGGGCAGATACGCAGTATTTT. The encoded protein is CASSRLAGADTQYF.

V usage is TRBV27 and J usage is TRBJ1-2; D not resolved. The CDR3 has 13 amino acids. The V gene lost 6 bases and the J gene lost 4 bases, with 12 bases spanning the gap. The germline gives CDR1 MNHEY, CDR2 SMNVEV (reference sequence). CDR3 DNA: TGTGCCAGCAGATACACAGAAGGCTATGGCTACACCTTC. Its protein is CASRYTEGYGYTF.

This clonotype was seen at least ten times. The J gene is TRBJ1-6, the V gene TRBV12-3 or TRBV12-4; D is possibly TRBD1 (5 bases). The CDR3 loop spans 15 amino acids. Trimming pared 6 bases from V and 10 bases from J, leaving 19 bases between. The CDR3 protein is CASSLRDPRDSPLHF. Here the CDR3 DNA reads TGTGCCAGCAGCCTTCGGGACCCTAGGGACTCACCCCTCCACTTT.

This clonotype was observed a handful of times. The chain uses TRBV24-1 and TRBJ1-5; no clear D gene. There are 14 residues in the CDR3. From germline, CDR1 is KGHDR and CDR2 SFDVKD. V was cut by 2 bases and J by 4 bases, with 8 bases left in between. The CDR3 loop reads CATSDYTWNQPQHF. CDR3 coding DNA: TGTGCCACCAGTGATTATACCTGGAATCAGCCCCAGCATTTT.